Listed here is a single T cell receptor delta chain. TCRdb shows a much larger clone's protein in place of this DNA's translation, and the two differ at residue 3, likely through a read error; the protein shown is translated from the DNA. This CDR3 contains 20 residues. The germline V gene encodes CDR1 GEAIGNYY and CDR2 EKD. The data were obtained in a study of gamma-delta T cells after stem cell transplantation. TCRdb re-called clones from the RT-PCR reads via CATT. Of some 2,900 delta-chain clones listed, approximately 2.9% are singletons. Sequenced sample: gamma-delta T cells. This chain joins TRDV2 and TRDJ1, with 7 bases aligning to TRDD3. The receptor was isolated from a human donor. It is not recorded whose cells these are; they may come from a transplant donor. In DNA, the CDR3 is TGTGCCCGTGACACTCTCCATACTGGGGATAGGGGATTTAACACCGATAAACTCATCTTT. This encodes CARDTLHTGDRGFNTDKLIF.